A selection of T cell receptor beta chains follows, all from one sample in a study of blood T cell repertoires in COVID-19. Generated by immunoSEQ multiplex PCR, the TCRdb table keeps only in-frame clones and is missing some. The data show about 240,000 clones, with approximately 85% seen just once and 4% to 6% held by the top ten. The sequenced sample consisted of peripheral blood. These receptors were collected from a man aged 45-65 years with COVID-19, enrolled during active disease. Both conserved end residues are part of each CDR3. Each record gives: clone size, D gene, J gene, V gene, CDR3 DNA, CDR3 protein. The D gene is left open where the match is weak. Only some rows state a clone size, as once, few, many or a class for expanded clones.

size: .
D: .
J: TRBJ1-1
V: TRBV7-8
DNA: TGTGCCAGCAGCTTATCCTTCGACGGGTTCACTGAAGCTTTCTTT
CDR3: CASSLSFDGFTEAFF

size: .
D: TRBD1
J: TRBJ1-5
V: TRBV19
DNA: TGTGCCAGTAGCTGGGACAGGGGGCGAGGGCAGCCCCAGCATTTT
CDR3: CASSWDRGRGQPQHF

size: .
D: .
J: TRBJ2-7
V: TRBV7-2
DNA: TGTGCCAGCAGGATAGCGGCCAGCTACGAGCAGTACTTC
CDR3: CASRIAASYEQYF

size: .
D: .
J: TRBJ2-2
V: TRBV10-1
DNA: TGCGCCAGCAGTGAGAGGGGATGGGGCGGGGAGCTGTTTTTT
CDR3: CASSERGWGGELFF

size: .
D: .
J: TRBJ2-1
V: TRBV11-2
DNA: TGTGCCAGCAGCTTGAACAGGGACAATGAGCAGTTCTTC
CDR3: CASSLNRDNEQFF

size: few
D: .
J: TRBJ1-5
V: TRBV12-3/TRBV12-4
DNA: TGTGCCAGCACCATATCCGGTCGGGAGCCCCAGCATTTT
CDR3: CASTISGREPQHF

size: .
D: .
J: TRBJ1-1
V: TRBV18
DNA: TGTGCCAGCTCACCCGGGATGAACACTGAAGCTTTCTTT
CDR3: CASSPGMNTEAFF

size: .
D: TRBD1
J: TRBJ1-1
V: TRBV3-1/TRBV3-2
DNA: TGTGCCAGCAGCCAATGGGACAGGGAGAACACTGAAGCTTTCTTT
CDR3: CASSQWDRENTEAFF

size: .
D: TRBD1
J: TRBJ1-5
V: TRBV27
DNA: TGTGCCAGCAGCGGGACAGGGTGGCAGCCCCAGCATTTT
CDR3: CASSGTGWQPQHF

size: .
D: .
J: TRBJ1-2
V: TRBV5-5
DNA: TGTGCCAGCAGCCCTCAGGGTGCAAGTTTCTATGGCTACACCTTC
CDR3: CASSPQGASFYGYTF

size: .
D: .
J: TRBJ1-2
V: TRBV11-2
DNA: TGTGCCAGCAGCTTAGATTGGGCATCTGGCTACACCTTC
CDR3: CASSLDWASGYTF

size: .
D: TRBD1
J: TRBJ2-7
V: TRBV7-2
DNA: TGTGCCAGCAGCTTAGGGCACAGGGGCCCTACCTACGAGCAGTACTTC
CDR3: CASSLGHRGPTYEQYF